One and the same sample provided the 11 T cell receptor beta chains below, sequenced in a study of blood T cell repertoires in COVID-19 (dated by TCRdb to 2020 to 2021). Library construction relied on the immunoSEQ multiplex PCR assay. As stored in TCRdb, this immuneACCESS dataset retains in-frame rearrangements with V and J assigned. A fraction of the clones does not appear; measured against another copy, unresolved V genes explain less than half of the discrepancy, and the remainder lacks a known reason. Across this sample there are roughly 150,000 clones, with 70% to 90% seen only once. Over 7% of the sample is held by the ten biggest clonotypes. Sequencing used peripheral blood. The receptors stem from a woman older than 75 with COVID-19, enrolled during active disease.

This clone was observed a single time. This sequence joins TRBV9 and TRBJ1-1; maybe TRBD1 (5 bases). Germline lookup yields CDR1 SGDLS and CDR2 YYNGEE. V dropped 3 bases and J dropped 3 bases, with 15 bases sitting between them. There are 15 residues in the CDR3. The CDR3 sequence: CASSGRSGGDTEAFF. The CDR3 DNA is TGTGCCAGCAGCGGCCGTAGCGGGGGTGACACTGAAGCTTTCTTT.

V usage is TRBV7-8 and J usage is TRBJ2-1; D is perhaps TRBD1 (6 bases). V gave up 1 base and J gave up 0 bases, with 10 bases separating them. CDR1 and CDR2 from the germline V gene are SGHVS and FQNEAQ. The CDR3 sequence is 16 residues long. CDR3 amino acids: CASSLVGTYSYNEQFF. As DNA, the CDR3 is TGTGCCAGCAGCTTAGTGGGGACATACTCCTACAATGAGCAGTTCTTC. The full variable domain, completed using reference TRBV7-8 and TRBJ2-1, is GAGVSQSPRYKVAKRGQDVALRCDPISGHVSLFWYQQALGQGPEFLTYFQNEAQLDKSGLPSDRFFAERPEGSVSTLKIQRTQQEDSAVYLCASSLVGTYSYNEQFFGPGTRLTVL.

This clone came up a few times. The rearrangement links TRBV2 to TRBJ2-7, with 10 bases lining up with TRBD1. The trim removed 8 bases at V and 6 bases at J, leaving 4 bases unmatched. This CDR3 is 12 amino acids long. Germline V gives CDR1 SNHLY, CDR2 FYNNEI. The CDR3 bases are TGTGCCAGCCACGGGACAGGGGTCGAGCAGTACTTC. Translation: CASHGTGVEQYF.

This chain uses TRBV10-3 with TRBJ2-1; 7 bases agree with TRBD1. Germline V gives CDR1 ENHRY, CDR2 SYGVKD. Unmatched junction bases numbered 10, after V lost 11 bases and J lost 0 bases. CDR3 length: 15 amino acids. CDR3 DNA sequence: TGTGCCTCGAGAGGGGGCGGCAACTCCTACAATGAGCAGTTCTTC. It yields the protein CASRGGGNSYNEQFF.

The chain carries TRBV3-1 (or the pseudogene TRBV3-2) and TRBJ1-3; tentatively, D is TRBD1 (5 bases). V lost 7 bases and J lost 8, with 21 bases in between. The CDR3 loop spans 15 amino acids. Germline values: CDR1 LGHDT, CDR2 YNNKEL (reference sequence). In DNA form, the CDR3 reads TGTGCCAGCACGCCTGACACCCTTTGGGGGGACACCATATATTTT. It yields the protein CASTPDTLWGDTIYF.

The chain is built from TRBV6-5 and TRBJ2-3; 9 nucleotides align to TRBD2. The germline CDR1 and CDR2 sequences are MNHEY and SVGAGI. The CDR3 is made up of 15 amino acids. The ends lost 5 bases at V and 6 bases at J; junction bases unmatched: 9. CDR3: CASSPSVAGADTQYF. The CDR3 DNA sequence: TGTGCCAGCAGTCCTTCGGTAGCGGGAGCGGATACGCAGTATTTT.

This chain links TRBV6-1 with TRBJ1-2; the D is unclear. CDR3 length: 13 amino acids. V lost 3 bases and J lost 7, with 12 bases in between. The germline gives CDR1 MNHNS, CDR2 SASEGT. CDR3 DNA: TGTGCCAGCAGTGATAGGAGGGTTGGTGGCTACACCTTC. Translating gives CASSDRRVGGYTF.

The chain employs TRBV5-1 and TRBJ2-1; D perhaps matches TRBD1 (5 bases). The length of the CDR3 is 14 residues. Trimming shortened V by 6 bases and J by 5 bases, and 15 bases separated the two germline ends. Germline V CDR1 and CDR2: SGHRS, YFSETQ. For the CDR3, the DNA is TGCGCCAGCAAGGCAGGGATAGGGGACAATGAGCAGTTCTTC. This translates into CASKAGIGDNEQFF.

This rearrangement joins TRBV6-5 to TRBJ2-2; TRBD1 might be the D (5 bases). The CDR3 totals 14 residues. Trimming stripped 6 bases from V and 6 bases from J, with 14 bases between. CDR1 is MNHEY, CDR2 SVGAGI, per germline. The CDR3 DNA sequence: TGTGCCAGCAGCCGTCCGGCAGGGCCCGGGGAGCTGTTTTTT. The encoded protein is CASSRPAGPGELFF.

This clone came up once. V gene TRBV4-1 combines with J gene TRBJ2-7, with 14 bases matching TRBD2. The CDR3 has 17 amino acids. V lost 4 bases to trimming and J lost 2 bases; unmatched junction nucleotides: 7. Germline V CDR1 and CDR2: MGHRA, YSYEKL. Written as DNA, the CDR3 is TGCGCCAGCAGCCCGCGGACTAGCGGGGGGCCAACCTACGAGCAGTACTTC. It codes for CASSPRTSGGPTYEQYF.

The J gene is TRBJ1-2, the V gene TRBV5-1, with a tentative D call TRBD1 (6 bases). The CDR3 contains 13 residues. Trimming left V 4 bases short and J 6 bases short, with 13 bases between. Germline V gene data show CDR1 as SGHRS and CDR2 as YFSETQ. The DNA for the CDR3 is TGCGCCAGCAGCCAGGACAGCCTGAATGGCTACACCTTC. It translates to CASSQDSLNGYTF.